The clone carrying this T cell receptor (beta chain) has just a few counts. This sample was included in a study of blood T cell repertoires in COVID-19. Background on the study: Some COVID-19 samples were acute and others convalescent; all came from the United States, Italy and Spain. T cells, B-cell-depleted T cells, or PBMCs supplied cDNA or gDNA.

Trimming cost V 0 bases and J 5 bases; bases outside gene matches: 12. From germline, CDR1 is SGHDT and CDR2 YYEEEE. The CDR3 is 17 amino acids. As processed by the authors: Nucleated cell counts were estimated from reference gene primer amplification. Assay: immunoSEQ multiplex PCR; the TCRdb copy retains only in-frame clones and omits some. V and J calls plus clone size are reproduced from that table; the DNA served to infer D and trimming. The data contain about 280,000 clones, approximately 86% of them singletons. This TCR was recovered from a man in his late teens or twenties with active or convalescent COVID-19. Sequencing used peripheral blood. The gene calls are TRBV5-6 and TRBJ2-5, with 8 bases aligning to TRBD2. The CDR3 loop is CASSLDFGTPGGETQYF. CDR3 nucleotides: TGTGCCAGCAGCTTGGACTTTGGGACACCGGGGGGGGAGACCCAGTACTTC.